Reported below is one T cell receptor beta chain. What it binds is not known. Repertoires were generated with immunoSEQ multiplex PCR, while TCRdb's copy carries only in-frame clones and drops some. Altogether under 45,000 clones are present, over 70% being singletons, with the ten largest covering under 2%. CDR3 size: 14 residues. The V gene's germline CDR1 is MDHEN and CDR2 SYDVKM. V lost 2 bases, J lost 2 bases, and 8 bases lay in between. This record comes from a study of T cell clonotyping in hematopoietic cell transplantation. Study results and limitations: CD4 and CD8 repertoire contributions could not be separated without sorting. Broader posttransplant TCR repertoire diversity was predicted by graft donor and pretransplant recipient Inverse Simpson Index values. Recipient TCR diversity dropped after transplant; expanded clonotypes rose from day 30 to 180.

The sample taken for sequencing was peripheral blood mononuclear cells. This clonotype originated in a woman in her forties in good health. Some clones in this sample may be carry-over from other donors' samples. The chain recombines TRBV28 with TRBJ2-3; D remains unclear. CDR3 in amino acids: CASSLGVSTDTQYF. CDR3 nucleotides: TGTGCCAGCAGTTTAGGGGTCTCCACAGATACGCAGTATTTT.